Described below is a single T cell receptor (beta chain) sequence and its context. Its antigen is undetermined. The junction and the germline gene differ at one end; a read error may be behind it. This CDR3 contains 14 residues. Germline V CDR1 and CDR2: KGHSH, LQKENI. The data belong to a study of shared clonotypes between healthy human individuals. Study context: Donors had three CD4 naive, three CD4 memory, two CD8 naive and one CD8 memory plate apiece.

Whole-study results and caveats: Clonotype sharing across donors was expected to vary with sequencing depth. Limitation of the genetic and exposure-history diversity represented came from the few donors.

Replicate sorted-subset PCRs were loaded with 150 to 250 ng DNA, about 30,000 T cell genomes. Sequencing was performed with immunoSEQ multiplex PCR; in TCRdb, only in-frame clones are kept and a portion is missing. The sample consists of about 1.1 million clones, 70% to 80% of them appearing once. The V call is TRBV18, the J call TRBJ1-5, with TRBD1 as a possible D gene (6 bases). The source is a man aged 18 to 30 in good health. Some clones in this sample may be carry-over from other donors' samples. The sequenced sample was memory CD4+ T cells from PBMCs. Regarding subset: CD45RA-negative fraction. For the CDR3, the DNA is TGTGCCACCTCATGGGGCGACAGGTCACAGCCCCAGCATTTT. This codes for CATSWGDRSQPQHF.